Sequencing of this TCR beta chain was carried out in a study of T cell changes during pregnancy in multiple sclerosis. The CDR3 totals 15 residues. CDR1 is MNHNY and CDR2 is SVGAGI in the germline V gene (reference sequence). The V end lost 2 bases, the J end lost 7 bases, and 14 bases lay between the germline ends. TCRdb's table, derived via immunoSEQ multiplex PCR, lists solely in-frame clones and lacks some. The sample includes some 93,000 clones, 85% to 95% seen only once; the top ten take just over 2%. The V gene is TRBV6-6, the J gene TRBJ1-4, with D perhaps TRBD1 (5 bases). This sample comprised peripheral blood, obtained after pregnancy. This receptor was taken from a female donor with multiple sclerosis, enrolled in a pregnancy study. The CDR3 DNA is TGTGCCAGCAGTTACCGTTTCCAGGGTGGTGAAAAACTGTTTTTT. Amino acids: CASSYRFQGGEKLFF.